Shown below are 11 T cell receptor beta chains from a single sample sequenced in a study of CXCR3-negative and CXCR3-positive naive CD8 T cells. Study-level results: Hydrophobicity was higher for TRB CDR3s found in CXCR3-positive naive cells than in CXCR3-negative naive cells.

Through 5' RACE with UMI labels, the TRB cDNA libraries were prepared. TCRdb re-called the 5' RACE reads, yielding one record per CDR3 amino acid sequence without DNA. In total, the table holds approximately 140,000 distinct CDR3 sequences. Their antigen targets remain unknown. Sequenced input: naive CXCR3+ CD8+ T cells from blood. Documented subset: CD45RO-CCR7+CD27+CD95- naive CD8+ T cells expressing CXCR3 (TNR3+). The origin of the receptors is a human donor in good health. Some clones in this sample may be carry-over from other donors' samples.

This rearrangement joins TRBV7-6 to TRBJ1-1; the D gene TCRdb calls, TRBD1, cannot be checked with no DNA. This CDR3 has 12 residues. In germline, CDR1 is SGHVS, CDR2 FNYEAQ. This CDR3 is CASSPTGNEAFF.

The rearrangement uses TRBV20-1 and TRBJ2-1; TCRdb lists TRBD2, though no DNA is available to test this call. This CDR3 contains 16 residues. CDR1 DFQATT and CDR2 SNEGSKA come from the germline V gene (reference sequence). The CDR3 protein is CSARDPGTSYYFEQFF.

The chain recombines TRBV29-1 with TRBJ2-7; TCRdb's D call, TRBD1, is unchecked because there is no DNA. The CDR3 is made up of 12 amino acids. Germline lookup yields CDR1 SQVTM and CDR2 ANQGSEA. The CDR3 loop is CSVEGQGYEQYF.

J is TRBJ2-2 and V is TRBV15. The CDR3 length is 13 residues. Germline V gives CDR1 LNHNV, CDR2 YYDKDF (reference sequence). The CDR3 protein is CATSRSRAGELFF.

This sequence joins TRBV7-2 and TRBJ1-6; TCRdb's D call, TRBD1, is unchecked because there is no DNA. CDR3 length: 18 amino acids. Germline lookup yields CDR1 SGHTA and CDR2 FQGNSA. The CDR3 is CASSPRDLDRGNHSPLHF.

This chain joins TRBV4-1 and TRBJ1-1. This CDR3 has 13 residues. Germline CDR1 reads MGHRA; CDR2 reads YSYEKL. CDR3 protein: CASSQGPNTEAFF.

The chain carries TRBV7-2 and TRBJ2-7; TCRdb designates TRBD2, a call that cannot be tested without DNA. The length of the CDR3 is 17 residues. CDR1 and CDR2 (germline): SGHTA, FQGNSA. Here the CDR3 reads CASSTYPTTSAAYEQYF.

The rearrangement uses TRBV23-1 and TRBJ2-7. TRBV23-1 is an open reading frame, and its role is uncertain. CDR3 length: 15 residues. The CDR3 loop is CASSQAGRTSYEQYF.

V usage is TRBV7-9 and J usage is TRBJ1-1. Looked up from germline, CDR1 is SEHNR and CDR2 is FQNEAQ (reference sequence). The CDR3 loop spans 14 amino acids. This CDR3 is CASSSATGNTEAFF.

V gene TRBV4-3 combines with J gene TRBJ2-2; the D call from TCRdb, TRBD2, cannot be confirmed without DNA. The CDR3 consists of 18 residues. The V gene's germline CDR1 is LGHNA and CDR2 YSLEER. The CDR3 protein is CASSQDSYPAGDTGELFF.

This chain connects TRBV6-5 to TRBJ2-7; TCRdb designates TRBD2, a call that cannot be tested without DNA. This CDR3 contains 17 residues. Germline-derived CDR1 and CDR2 are MNHEY and SVGAGI. The CDR3: CASSYSLGVAGVYEQYF.